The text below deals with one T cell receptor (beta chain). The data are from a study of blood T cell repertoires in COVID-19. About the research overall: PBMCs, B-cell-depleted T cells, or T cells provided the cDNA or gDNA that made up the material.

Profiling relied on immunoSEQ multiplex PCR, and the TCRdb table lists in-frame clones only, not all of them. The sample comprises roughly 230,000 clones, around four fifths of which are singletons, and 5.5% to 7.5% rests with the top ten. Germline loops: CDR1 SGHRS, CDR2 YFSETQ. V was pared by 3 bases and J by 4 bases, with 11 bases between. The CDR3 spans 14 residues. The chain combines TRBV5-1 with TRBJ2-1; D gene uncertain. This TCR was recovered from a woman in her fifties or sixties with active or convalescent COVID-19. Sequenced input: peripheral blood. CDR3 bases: TGCGCCAGCAGCTCTGGCTCGGGTTACAATGAGCAGTTCTTC. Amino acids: CASSSGSGYNEQFF.